A single sample gave rise to the 2 T cell receptor beta chains below, sequenced in a study of T cell responses to AZD1222 COVID-19 vaccine. This table comes from immunoSEQ multiplex PCR, and its TCRdb copy is limited to in-frame clones, with some not included. The data hold some 180,000 clones, with about 93% observed a single time. This material consisted of peripheral blood, taken 28 days after the second dose of the MenACWY control vaccine. The source is an adult who received the MenACWY meningococcal vaccine as a control.

Of note for this clone: Other DNA sequences within the sample encode an identical CDR3. The chain carries TRBV5-1 and TRBJ1-5; TRBD1 aligns across 8 bases. Germline trimming cut 0 bases from V and 4 bases from J; bases unmatched to any gene: 3. This CDR3 region has 15 residues. Germline CDR1 is SGHRS and CDR2 is YFSETQ. The CDR3 here is CASSLETGVNQPQHF. In DNA form, the CDR3 reads TGCGCCAGCAGCTTGGAGACAGGGGTAAATCAGCCCCAGCATTTT.

The chain combines TRBV11-2 with TRBJ2-4, with D possibly TRBD2 on 6 matching bases. The ends were cut back, 5 bases at V and 4 bases at J, with 9 bases in the middle. Germline CDR1 SGHAT, CDR2 FQNNGV. This CDR3 has 13 amino acids. The CDR3, as DNA: TGTGCCAGCAGCGCGGGACCGAAAAACATTCAGTACTTC. Its translation is CASSAGPKNIQYF. Full variable domain (outside the CDR3, taken from reference TRBV11-2 and TRBJ2-4): EAGVAQSPRYKIIEKRQSVAFWCNPISGHATLYWYQQILGQGPKLLIQFQNNGVVDDSQLPKDRFSAERLKGVDSTLKIQPAKLEDSAVYLCASSAGPKNIQYFGAGTRLSVL.